Described below is a single T cell receptor beta chain sequence and its context. The authors' processing: Nucleated cell number was recorded as an estimate derived from reference gene primer amplification. Repertoires were generated with immunoSEQ multiplex PCR, while TCRdb's copy carries only in-frame clones and drops some. The V and J calls and clone size come from that table; D and trimming were worked out from the DNA. The sample holds 110,000 to 150,000 clones; roughly 85% are singletons and the top ten take roughly 3.5%. This sample was included in a study of blood T cell repertoires in COVID-19. Study-level information: Some COVID-19 samples were acute and others convalescent; all came from the United States, Italy and Spain. PBMCs, B-cell-depleted T cells, or T cells provided the cDNA or gDNA that made up the material.

The source is a man in his sixties with acute or convalescent COVID-19. Sequenced material: peripheral blood.

CDR3 in amino acids: CASSLSRATDTQYF. DNA of the CDR3: TGTGCCAGCAGCTTGAGCAGGGCCACAGATACGCAGTATTTT. The chain uses TRBV7-8 and TRBJ2-3, with D maybe TRBD1 (5 bases). Germline V gives CDR1 SGHVS, CDR2 FQNEAQ. V was clipped by 3 bases and J by 2 bases, with 9 bases between them. The length of the CDR3 is 14 residues.